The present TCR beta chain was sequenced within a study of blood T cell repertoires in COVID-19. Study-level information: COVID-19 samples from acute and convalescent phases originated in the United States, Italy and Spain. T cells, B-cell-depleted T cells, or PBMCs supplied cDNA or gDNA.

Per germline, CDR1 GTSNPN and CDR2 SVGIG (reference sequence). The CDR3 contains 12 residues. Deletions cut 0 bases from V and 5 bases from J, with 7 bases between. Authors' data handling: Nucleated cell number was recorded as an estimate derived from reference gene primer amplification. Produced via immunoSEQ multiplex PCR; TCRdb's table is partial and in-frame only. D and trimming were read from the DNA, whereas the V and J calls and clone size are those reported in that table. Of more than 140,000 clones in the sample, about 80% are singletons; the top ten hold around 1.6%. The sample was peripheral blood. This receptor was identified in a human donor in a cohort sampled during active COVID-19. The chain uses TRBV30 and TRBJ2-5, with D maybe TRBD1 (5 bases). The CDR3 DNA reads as TGTGCCTGGAGTGTAGGGGCCGAGACCCAGTACTTC. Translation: CAWSVGAETQYF.